This T cell receptor beta chain was captured in a study of T-cell reconstitution after alpha-beta-depleted transplantation in children. Overall study results and limits: A year post-transplant, T-cell counts and diversity derived mostly from newly produced T cells.

On this clonotype itself: Its target is not known.

Germline V gene lookup returns CDR1 DFQATT and CDR2 SNEGSKA (reference sequence). V dropped 3 bases and J dropped 15 bases, with 15 bases sitting between them. This CDR3 comprises 11 residues. The authors prepared the TCRbeta library with unique molecular identifiers. Each CDR3 protein is one row after TCRdb ran MiXCR on the PCR reads. The sample has some 290,000 distinct CDR3 sequences; 23% are singletons. This chain joins TRBV20-1 and TRBJ2-1, with a tentative D call TRBD2 (6 bases). The source is a male patient aged 10-17 years who had a stem cell transplant for acute lymphoblastic leukemia, so the T cells may come from the graft donor. This specimen was PBMCs, mostly from graft donor cells, taken 180 days after TCRalphabeta/CD19-depleted stem cell transplant. The CDR3 DNA reads as TGCAGTGCTAGTGTGGGACTCGGTCTGTTCTTC. Amino acid sequence: CSASVGLGLFF.